The following is a T cell receptor (beta chain) sequence with its context. What it recognizes is unknown. These data come from a study of shared clonotypes between healthy human individuals. Study context: A couple of women and three men aged 18 to 49 made up the donors.

The CDR3 is 14 amino acids. V was clipped by 7 bases and J by 3 bases; unmatched bases: 8. Germline CDR1 is MGHDK and CDR2 is SYGVNS. Genomic DNA of each subset was evenly split across several immunoSEQ plates. This table comes from immunoSEQ multiplex PCR, and its TCRdb copy is limited to in-frame clones, with some not included. The sample includes 2 million to 3 million clones, over 85% of them seen just once. Study-level points and caveats: Shared clonotypes: 4.5% to 5% naive CD4, around 3.7% naive CD8, 2.3% memory CD4, approximately 0.4% memory CD8.

This rearrangement joins TRBV25-1 to TRBJ2-7; 8 positions agree with TRBD1. The receptor's source is a man aged 18 to 30 in good health. Some clones in this sample may be carry-over from other donors' samples. The sequenced material came from naive CD4+ T cells from PBMCs. As for subset: CD45RA+ positively selected. The CDR3 loop reads CASTAGTGFYEQYF. The CDR3 region has the DNA TGTGCCAGCACCGCCGGGACAGGCTTCTACGAGCAGTACTTC.